This TCR beta chain was documented in a study of glioma-infiltrating T cells (dated by TCRdb to 2015 to 2016). Some background on the complete study: Sequencing of TCR alpha- and beta-chain repertoires was performed on glioma tissue, on non-neoplastic brain tissue, and on matched peripheral blood mononuclear cells. Each tissue-infiltrating repertoire was compared with the same patient's peripheral blood repertoire to measure divergence between tissue and blood T-cell populations. The paired cohort comprised three low-grade glioma patients, roughly 8 primary glioblastoma patients and three non-glioma patients contributing non-neoplastic brain tissue.

In the case of this clonotype: What this receptor recognizes is not known. No base-level quality is on record; no much larger clone is a single base apart.

TCR alpha and beta CDR3 regions were amplified with the iRepertoire nested amplicon-rescue multiplex PCR (arm-PCR) platform from RNA. The input for one-step reverse transcription and amplification was about 85-400 ng of tissue mRNA or PBMC total RNA. Following bead purification, Illumina adapters were added by a secondary multiplex PCR, and the libraries were gel-purified between 200 and 400 bp. Demultiplexing relied on internal 6-nucleotide barcodes carried by the libraries. Sequencing of the libraries was done on an Illumina MiSeq using 2x220 or 2x250 nucleotide paired-end reads. The published analysis was carried out like this. Paired reads were merged with FLASH 1.2.11 and aligned to the GRCh37 human genome with BWA-MEM before extracting TRA and TRB reads. For V and J assignment, an IMGT-derived reference of cassette sequences and CDR3 motifs that included pseudogenes was used. Reads were translated in three frames, and productive CDR3s were defined by a C…FGXG motif without stop codons. A clonotype was defined as a unique combination of a V-J cassette pair and a CDR3 amino acid sequence. Reads were filtered by Hamming distance, with the threshold set by the sequence error rate of each sample in mapped regions. TCRdb handled the public reads itself, with Q25 trimming in fastp and clone calling in MiXCR, and kept productive beta chains. Under each unique CDR3 protein, matching rows form one entry showing the most common genes and DNA. TCRdb's processing, not the authors', yielded these V and J calls. For this sample there are approximately 15,000 distinct CDR3 sequences; about 62% appear just once. The ten largest clones capture 42% of the sample.

The full study reports these points: Tissue and blood shared very few CDR3 sequences, a result attributed to high CDR3 diversity and limited sampling. Group comparisons rested on small numbers: three non-neoplastic, three low-grade glioma and 7 or 8 glioblastoma patients. VJ-independent divergence between tissue and blood was below expectation in non-neoplastic patients but above expectation in all gliomas, especially low-grade gliomas.

The germline V gene gives CDR1 as MDHEN and CDR2 as SYDVKM. The CDR3 covers 13 residues, taking in both the cysteine and the phenylalanine. The DNA shown is the 39-base CDR3, in frame from base 1. V gives up 2 bases and J gives up 11 bases, and the segment between their germline ends measures 13 bases. The receptor chain draws on TRBV28 and TRBJ1-5; no D gene call is confident. Sequencing used glioma tissue, nonneoplastic brain tissue, or PBMCs (not recorded which). The clonotype was recovered from a human donor with low-grade glioma or glioblastoma, undergoing nonglioma brain surgery, or in good health (not recorded which). The sequence in DNA is TGTGCCAGCAGTTTAAGGTTCTTGTTGACCCAGCATTTT. It encodes CASSLRFLLTQHF.